The 29 T cell receptor beta chains below were found in one sample sequenced in a study of T cell responses to AZD1222 COVID-19 vaccine. TCRdb's copy holds only in-frame clones and misses some; the assay was immunoSEQ multiplex PCR. The sample has 65,000 to 85,000 clones; more than 70% are singletons. Material: peripheral blood, obtained on day 0 of AZD1222 vaccination. These receptors all come from an adult in good health.

This sequence joins TRBV7-6 and TRBJ2-2; D might be TRBD1 (5 bases). Deletions cut 2 bases from V and 5 bases from J, with 12 bases between. The CDR3 has 15 amino acids. Per germline, CDR1 SGHVS and CDR2 FNYEAQ. CDR3 in amino acids: CASSLNPGNTGELFF. The CDR3 nucleotides are TGTGCCAGCAGCTTAAACCCAGGGAATACCGGGGAGCTGTTTTTT.

The chain combines TRBV30 with TRBJ1-1; no firm D call. Germline V lookup: CDR1 GTSNPN, CDR2 SVGIG (reference sequence). The CDR3 covers 12 residues. V was pared by 2 bases and J by 5 bases, with 9 bases between. As DNA, the CDR3 is TGTGCCTGGAGTCTAGGGTTAACTGAAGCTTTCTTT. Protein sequence: CAWSLGLTEAFF.

Here the CDR3 DNA reads TGTGCCAGCAGCTTAGGGGCGGCGGGGGATACGCAGTATTTT. This codes for CASSLGAAGDTQYF. This rearrangement joins TRBV7-2 to TRBJ2-3; a weak D match, TRBD2 (6 bases). The CDR3 contains 14 residues. Germline values: CDR1 SGHTA, CDR2 FQGNSA. Deletions cut 1 base from V and 6 bases from J, with 11 bases between.

V usage is TRBV19 and J usage is TRBJ2-5; D possibly corresponds to TRBD2 (6 bases). The CDR3 extends over 15 amino acids. V gave up 4 bases and J gave up 4 bases, with 16 bases separating them. Germline loops: CDR1 LNHDA, CDR2 SQIVND (reference sequence). Written as DNA, the CDR3 is TGTGCCAGTAGTAGCTTGGGAGGTTTGATAGAGACCCAGTACTTC. It codes for CASSSLGGLIETQYF.

The chain uses TRBV19 and TRBJ1-2; 7 nucleotides line up with TRBD1. V dropped 7 bases and J dropped 5; count of bases not matched to a gene: 10. The CDR3 runs 14 residues. Germline lookup yields CDR1 LNHDA and CDR2 SQIVND (reference sequence). For the CDR3, the DNA is TGTGCCAGTACCCCATTGGGACAGACGTATGGCTACACCTTC. Amino acids: CASTPLGQTYGYTF. The complete variable domain, with remaining parts taken from reference TRBV19 and TRBJ1-2, reads DGGITQSPKYLFRKEGQNVTLSCEQNLNHDAMYWYRQDPGQGLRLIYYSQIVNDFQKGDIAEGYSVSREKKESFPLTVTSAQKNPTAFYLCASTPLGQTYGYTFGSGTRLTVV.

The chain couples TRBV6-1 to TRBJ2-3, with 9 bases identical to TRBD1. The CDR3 consists of 16 residues. After removal of 2 bases from V and 5 bases from J, the junction contained 8 bases not matched to a gene. Germline V gene sequence: CDR1 MNHNS, CDR2 SASEGT. CDR3 nucleotide sequence: TGTGCCAGCAGTGAAACGGGACAGGGTAGACTAGATACGCAGTATTTT. This codes for CASSETGQGRLDTQYF.

The count of this clone is one. At one end, the junction sequence differs from germline, possibly due to a read error. V and J are TRBV19 and TRBJ2-1; perhaps TRBD2 as D (6 bases). CDR3 size: 16 residues. CDR1 is LNHDA and CDR2 is SQIVND in the germline V gene (reference sequence). CDR3 protein: CASTTIGSGSDNEQFF. The CDR3 DNA sequence: TGTGCCAGTACAACCATTGGTAGCGGCTCCGACAATGAGCAGTTCTTC.

The table lists this clone with a count of one. The CDR3 DNA reads as TGTGCCAGCAGCTTGTTTGGCGGGTTAGCCTACGAGCAGTACTTC. Its translation: CASSLFGGLAYEQYF. The V and J genes are TRBV5-4 and TRBJ2-7; possibly TRBD2 for D (5 bases). Trimming took 1 base from V and 2 from J, leaving 13 bases between them. The CDR3 consists of 15 residues. Per germline, CDR1 SGHNT and CDR2 YYREEE (reference sequence).

The gene calls are TRBV5-5 and TRBJ1-4; perhaps TRBD1 as D (5 bases). Germline V gives CDR1 SGHKS, CDR2 YYEKEE (reference sequence). CDR3 length: 16 residues. V gave up 4 bases and J gave up 3 bases, with 16 bases separating them. In DNA, the CDR3 is TGTGCCAGCAGCCGGGACCGCCGGGGACCTAATGAAAAACTGTTTTTT. It yields the protein CASSRDRRGPNEKLFF.

In this sample, this clone turned up once. The chain is built from TRBV5-8 and TRBJ2-2, with 7 bases aligning to TRBD2. The length of the CDR3 is 16 residues. Germline V CDR1 and CDR2: SGHTS, YDEGEE. Unmatched junction bases numbered 12, after V lost 4 bases and J lost 6 bases. In nucleotides, the CDR3 is TGTGCCAGCAGCCTGCGGGGGAGCGGGCTAGCCGGGGAGCTGTTTTTT. This codes for CASSLRGSGLAGELFF.

The chain recombines TRBV19 with TRBJ1-5; D may be TRBD1 (5 bases). The CDR3 sequence is 15 residues long. CDR1 is LNHDA and CDR2 is SQIVND in the germline V gene (reference sequence). V dropped 8 bases and J dropped 2 bases, with 16 bases sitting between them. The CDR3: CASHRDAYGNQPQHF. As DNA, the CDR3 is TGTGCCAGTCACCGGGACGCCTATGGCAATCAGCCCCAGCATTTT.

This sequence joins TRBV12-3 or TRBV12-4 and TRBJ1-3; D is ambiguous. The CDR3 spans 13 residues. Trimming removed 6 bases from V and 11 bases from J, with 17 bases in between. CDR3 DNA: TGTGCCAGCAGCACCGGGCCCTCCCTGGCCATATATTTT. Translating gives CASSTGPSLAIYF.

J is TRBJ2-3 and V is TRBV5-1; tentatively, D is TRBD1 (5 bases). The CDR3 spans 15 residues. Germline V gene sequence: CDR1 SGHRS, CDR2 YFSETQ. Trimming removed 4 bases from V and 1 base from J, with 13 bases in between. CDR3 DNA: TGCGCCAGCAGCCTCCTGCCAGGGCGCACAGATACGCAGTATTTT. This sequence encodes CASSLLPGRTDTQYF.

The J gene is TRBJ2-7, the V gene TRBV4-1; 8 positions agree with TRBD1. V was clipped by 1 base and J by 4 bases; unmatched bases: 6. The CDR3 covers 15 residues. Germline assignment: CDR1 MGHRA and CDR2 YSYEKL. CDR3 nucleotides: TGCGCCAGCAGCCAAGGCTTCAGGGGGCCATACGAGCAGTACTTC. This gives the protein CASSQGFRGPYEQYF.

V is TRBV28 and J is TRBJ2-5; D unclear. V lost 7 bases and J lost 5, with 11 bases in between. The CDR3 has 12 residues. The V gene's germline CDR1 is MDHEN and CDR2 SYDVKM. The CDR3 loop reads CASMGLVETQYF. In DNA, the CDR3 is TGTGCCAGCATGGGCCTTGTGGAGACCCAGTACTTC.

The chain couples TRBV6-5 to TRBJ2-2; a weak D match, TRBD1 (5 bases). Looked up from germline, CDR1 is MNHEY and CDR2 is SVGAGI. The CDR3 sequence is 15 residues long. V was clipped by 8 bases and J by 4 bases, with 17 bases between them. This CDR3 is CASSGRRVGTGELFF. CDR3 bases: TGTGCCAGCTCAGGTCGCAGGGTGGGCACCGGGGAGCTGTTTTTT.

The rearrangement links TRBV5-1 to TRBJ1-1, with D unclear. This CDR3 has 13 amino acids. Per the germline V gene, CDR1 is SGHRS and CDR2 is YFSETQ. Trimming cost V 4 bases and J 0 bases, with 7 bases left between them. CDR3 sequence (DNA): TGCGCCAGCAGCACCAGTATGAACACTGAAGCTTTCTTT. This gives the protein CASSTSMNTEAFF.

The chain recombines TRBV18 with TRBJ2-5, with D possibly matching TRBD1 (5 bases). Trimming removed 0 bases from V and 5 bases from J, with 7 bases in between. CDR1 and CDR2 (germline): KGHSH, LQKENI. The CDR3 runs to 13 residues. CDR3 sequence reads: CASSPPGQETQYF. The CDR3 DNA reads as TGTGCCAGCTCACCACCGGGGCAGGAGACCCAGTACTTC.

This chain joins TRBV5-1 and TRBJ1-1; D unclear. The CDR3 length is 14 residues. The germline V and J ends were trimmed by 5 bases and 1 base, with 12 bases remaining between them. Germline-derived CDR1 and CDR2 are SGHRS and YFSETQ. For the CDR3, the DNA is TGCGCCAGCAGACCGACACCCGAGAACACTGAAGCTTTCTTT. This encodes CASRPTPENTEAFF.

This clone was counted only a few times. This chain links TRBV5-1 with TRBJ2-7; TRBD2 aligns across 11 bases. Germline trimming cut 4 bases from V and 0 bases from J; bases unmatched to any gene: 6. Germline CDR1 SGHRS, CDR2 YFSETQ. The CDR3 runs 16 residues. The CDR3 DNA reads TGCGCCAGCAGCATAGTAGCGGGAGGGTACTCCTACGAGCAGTACTTC. Translated: CASSIVAGGYSYEQYF.

The chain links TRBV21-1 to TRBJ2-6; the D call of TRBD2 is as the table states it, not checked on the DNA. TRBV21-1 is an annotated pseudogene. This CDR3 comprises 21 residues. The CDR3 sequence is CASSKGQQGLAGVAGANVLTF. Here the CDR3 DNA reads TGTGCCAGCAGCAAAGGTCAGCAGGGACTAGCGGGAGTAGCTGGGGCCAACGTCCTGACTTTC.

A single count supports this clone. The J gene is TRBJ2-7, the V gene TRBV5-4; weak D call: TRBD1 (6 bases). The germline V gene has CDR1 SGHNT and CDR2 YYREEE (reference sequence). The V end was cut by 0 bases, the J end by 2 bases, with 15 bases between. The CDR3 is 16 amino acids. The CDR3 reads CASSLGPVQGTYEQYF. CDR3 nucleotide sequence: TGTGCCAGCAGCTTGGGGCCCGTGCAGGGGACCTACGAGCAGTACTTC.

The chain employs TRBV14 and TRBJ2-3, with D unresolved. V was shortened by 1 base and J by 8 bases, with 13 bases between the two germline ends. The CDR3 has 14 amino acids. The germline V gene encodes CDR1 SGHDN and CDR2 FVKESK. CDR3 in amino acids: CASSQVIWMGTQYF. CDR3 coding DNA: TGTGCCAGCAGCCAAGTTATTTGGATGGGTACGCAGTATTTT.

This clone was recorded a few times. The chain recombines TRBV6-5 with TRBJ2-5; TRBD1 agrees at 9 bases. J gave up 5 bases and V 6 bases, and 10 bases lay outside the gene matches. CDR3 size: 15 residues. CDR1 is MNHEY, CDR2 SVGAGI, per germline. This CDR3 reads CASRLAGTGSETQYF. The CDR3 DNA follows: TGTGCCAGCAGACTAGCCGGGACAGGGTCGGAGACCCAGTACTTC.

The chain joins TRBV3-1 (or the pseudogene TRBV3-2) to TRBJ2-5; 9 bases align to TRBD2. V was clipped by 2 bases and J by 5 bases; unmatched bases: 18. CDR1 is LGHDT, CDR2 YNNKEL, per germline (reference sequence). This CDR3 spans 19 amino acids. This CDR3 is CASSQLAGGLAGSRETQYF. The CDR3 bases are TGTGCCAGCAGCCAACTTGCCGGTGGGCTAGCGGGGAGTCGTGAGACCCAGTACTTC.

The chain carries TRBV4-1 and TRBJ2-5, with 8 bases fitting TRBD2. After removal of 1 base from V and 2 bases from J, the junction contained 6 bases not matched to a gene. The germline V gene encodes CDR1 MGHRA and CDR2 YSYEKL. The CDR3 contains 16 residues. CDR3 in DNA: TGCGCCAGCAGCCAAGCCCACCCGGGGGGGCAAGAGACCCAGTACTTC. This translates into CASSQAHPGGQETQYF.

Only one count was recorded for this clone. The rearrangement links TRBV29-1 to TRBJ1-2; D perhaps matches TRBD1 (6 bases). The V gene's germline CDR1 is SQVTM and CDR2 ANQGSEA. The CDR3 consists of 13 residues. V gave up 4 bases and J gave up 7 bases, with 16 bases separating them. Here the CDR3 reads CSVAEGGGFGYTF. In DNA form, the CDR3 reads TGCAGCGTTGCTGAAGGGGGGGGTTTTGGCTACACCTTC.

The V gene is TRBV14, the J gene TRBJ2-7; D might be TRBD2 (6 bases). Germline V gene lookup returns CDR1 SGHDN and CDR2 FVKESK. V shed 4 bases and J shed 2 bases, with 18 bases lying between them. The CDR3 runs to 16 residues. CDR3 sequence (DNA): TGTGCCAGCAGCCCGGGAGAGCAGGCTATACCCTACGAGCAGTACTTC. Its protein product is CASSPGEQAIPYEQYF.

The V gene is TRBV5-1, the J gene TRBJ2-6; D ambiguous. This CDR3 spans 17 amino acids. V was pared by 0 bases and J by 3 bases, with 13 bases between. Germline assignment: CDR1 SGHRS and CDR2 YFSETQ. CDR3 in amino acids: CASSLGQVLIGANVLTF. CDR3 in DNA: TGCGCCAGCAGCTTGGGGCAGGTTTTGATTGGGGCCAACGTCCTGACTTTC.